This T cell receptor (beta chain) comes out of a study of blood T cell repertoires in COVID-19. For the study at large: From T cells, B-cell-depleted T cells, or PBMCs came the material, which was cDNA or gDNA.

This CDR3 has 12 residues. V shed 6 bases and J 13 bases; nucleotides not matched to a gene: 8. Authors' methods: Amplification of reference gene primers was used by the study to estimate nucleated cell counts. This table comes from immunoSEQ multiplex PCR, and its TCRdb copy is limited to in-frame clones, with some not included. V and J calls and clone size are as listed in that table; D and trimming were resolved from the DNA. The sample includes under 70,000 clones, under 85% of them seen just once. Sequencing was performed on peripheral blood. The chain has TRBV12-3 or TRBV12-4 and TRBJ1-1; 10 bases match TRBD1. This TCR was sampled from a woman older than 75 with active or convalescent COVID-19. The CDR3 region is CASRKTGGEVFF. The CDR3 coding sequence is TGTGCCAGCAGAAAGACAGGGGGCGAGGTTTTCTTT.